These 9 T cell receptor beta chains originate from one sample sequenced in a study of long-term antiretroviral therapy in people with HIV. Researchers ran immunoSEQ v3.0 at survey level. The method was immunoSEQ multiplex PCR; TCRdb's version includes in-frame clones alone and lacks a portion of them. Altogether fewer than 30,000 clones are present, 85% to 90% being singletons, with the ten largest covering 4% to 5.5%. The source was unsorted PBMCs, collected approximately 2.6 years after starting antiretroviral therapy. All receptors derive from a man aged 35 to 55 with HIV.

This chain's CDR3 is CASSSPGTGQHLSYEQYF. DNA of the CDR3: TGTGCCAGCAGCTCCCCCGGGACAGGGCAACATCTCTCCTACGAGCAGTACTTC. The V call is TRBV7-9, the J call TRBJ2-7, with 9 nucleotides matching TRBD1. Germline trimming cut 4 bases from V and 0 bases from J; bases unmatched to any gene: 13. CDR1 is SEHNR and CDR2 is FQNEAQ in the germline V gene (reference sequence). The length of the CDR3 is 18 residues.

V gene TRBV4-1 combines with J gene TRBJ1-2; tentatively, D is TRBD1 (5 bases). CDR3 length equals 16 residues. With 3 bases removed from V and 6 bases from J, the gap between germline ends came to 20 bases. Germline assignment: CDR1 MGHRA and CDR2 YSYEKL. CDR3 DNA: TGCGCCAGCAGCCATCCGGGAACAGCGGGACGTAATGGCTACACCTTC. Protein product: CASSHPGTAGRNGYTF.

The gene calls are TRBV6-6 and TRBJ1-4; TRBD1 is a possible D gene (6 bases). V lost 0 bases and J lost 5, with 10 bases in between. Germline-derived CDR1 and CDR2 are MNHNY and SVGAGI (reference sequence). The CDR3 consists of 15 residues. CDR3 nucleotide sequence: TGTGCCAGCAGTTACTCGGGACACCCGAATGAAAAACTGTTTTTT. Protein: CASSYSGHPNEKLFF.

V and J are TRBV6-6 and TRBJ2-1, with D maybe TRBD1 (6 bases). V was cut by 2 bases and J by 3 bases, with 11 bases left in between. Germline CDR1 MNHNY, CDR2 SVGAGI (reference sequence). This CDR3 has 15 residues. The CDR3 region is CASSYRGSDYNEQFF. The CDR3 DNA is TGTGCCAGCAGTTACAGGGGGTCCGACTACAATGAGCAGTTCTTC.

V gene TRBV6-1 combines with J gene TRBJ2-1, with a possible D match to TRBD2 (5 bases). The germline CDR1 and CDR2 sequences are MNHNS and SASEGT. This CDR3 is built from 15 residues. The V end was cut by 3 bases, the J end by 3 bases, with 12 bases between. The CDR3 loop is CASSDEGIYYNEQFF. CDR3 DNA sequence: TGTGCCAGCAGTGATGAGGGTATCTACTACAATGAGCAGTTCTTC.

This chain joins TRBV19 and TRBJ1-5; TRBD1 matches at 7 bases. This CDR3 is built from 14 residues. From germline, CDR1 is LNHDA and CDR2 SQIVND (reference sequence). Trimming at V came to 7 bases and at J to 5 bases, leaving 8 bases not matched to a gene. The CDR3 region has the DNA TGTGCCAGTAACCCCGACAGGGATTATCAGCCCCAGCATTTT. The encoded protein is CASNPDRDYQPQHF.

V is TRBV7-9 and J is TRBJ1-1, with unresolved D. Germline values: CDR1 SEHNR, CDR2 FQNEAQ (reference sequence). The V end lost 4 bases, the J end lost 1 base, and 10 bases lay between the germline ends. The CDR3 covers 14 residues. CDR3: CASSYARPNTEAFF. The CDR3 DNA is TGTGCCAGCAGCTACGCCCGGCCGAACACTGAAGCTTTCTTT.

The chain links TRBV9 to TRBJ1-2; D may be TRBD1 (6 bases). Germline V gene lookup returns CDR1 SGDLS and CDR2 YYNGEE. The CDR3 has 13 amino acids. V lost 4 bases and J 9 bases, leaving 16 bases between the germline ends. The chain's CDR3 is CASSPGQVERYTF. In DNA, the CDR3 is TGTGCCAGCAGCCCGGGACAAGTGGAACGCTACACCTTC.

The chain carries TRBV6-6 and TRBJ2-1; 8 bases match TRBD2. Germline V CDR1 and CDR2: MNHNY, SVGAGI (reference sequence). CDR3 length: 15 amino acids. The trim removed 2 bases at V and 4 bases at J, leaving 4 bases unmatched. The CDR3 is CASSYTVAGYNEQFF. Here the CDR3 DNA reads TGTGCCAGCAGTTACACGGTAGCGGGGTACAATGAGCAGTTCTTC.